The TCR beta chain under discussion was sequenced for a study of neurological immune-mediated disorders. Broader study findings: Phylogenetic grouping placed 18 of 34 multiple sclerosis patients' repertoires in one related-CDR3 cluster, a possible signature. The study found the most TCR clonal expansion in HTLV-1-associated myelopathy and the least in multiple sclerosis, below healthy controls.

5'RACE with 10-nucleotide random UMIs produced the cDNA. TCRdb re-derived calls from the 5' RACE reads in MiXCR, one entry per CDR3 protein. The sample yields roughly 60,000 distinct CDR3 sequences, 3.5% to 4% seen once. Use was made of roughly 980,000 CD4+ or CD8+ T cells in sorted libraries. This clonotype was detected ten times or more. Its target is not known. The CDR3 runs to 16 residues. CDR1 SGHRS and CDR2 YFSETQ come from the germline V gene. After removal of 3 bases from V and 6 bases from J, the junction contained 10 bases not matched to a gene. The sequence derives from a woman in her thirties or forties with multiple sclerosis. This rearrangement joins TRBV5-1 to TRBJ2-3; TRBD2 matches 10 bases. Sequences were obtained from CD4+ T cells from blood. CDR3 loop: CASSSGIAGGLDTQYF. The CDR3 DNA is TGCGCCAGCAGCTCTGGGATAGCGGGGGGCTTGGATACGCAGTATTTT.